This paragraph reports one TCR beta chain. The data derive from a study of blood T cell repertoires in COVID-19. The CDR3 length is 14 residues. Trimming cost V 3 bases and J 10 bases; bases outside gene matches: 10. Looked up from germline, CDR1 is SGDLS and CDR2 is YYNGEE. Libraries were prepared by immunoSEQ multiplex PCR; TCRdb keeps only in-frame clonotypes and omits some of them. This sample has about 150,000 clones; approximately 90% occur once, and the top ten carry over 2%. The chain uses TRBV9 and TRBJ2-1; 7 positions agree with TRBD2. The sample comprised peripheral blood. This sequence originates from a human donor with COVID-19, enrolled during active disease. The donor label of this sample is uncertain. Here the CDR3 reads CASSDTSEQNEQFF. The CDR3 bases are TGTGCCAGCAGCGACACTAGCGAGCAAAACGAGCAGTTCTTC. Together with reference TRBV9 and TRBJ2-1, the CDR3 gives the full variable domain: DSGVTQTPKHLITATGQRVTLRCSPRSGDLSVYWYQQSLDQGLQFLIQYYNGEERAKGNILERFSAQQFPDLHSELNLSSLELGDSALYFCASSDTSEQNEQFFGPGTRLTVL.